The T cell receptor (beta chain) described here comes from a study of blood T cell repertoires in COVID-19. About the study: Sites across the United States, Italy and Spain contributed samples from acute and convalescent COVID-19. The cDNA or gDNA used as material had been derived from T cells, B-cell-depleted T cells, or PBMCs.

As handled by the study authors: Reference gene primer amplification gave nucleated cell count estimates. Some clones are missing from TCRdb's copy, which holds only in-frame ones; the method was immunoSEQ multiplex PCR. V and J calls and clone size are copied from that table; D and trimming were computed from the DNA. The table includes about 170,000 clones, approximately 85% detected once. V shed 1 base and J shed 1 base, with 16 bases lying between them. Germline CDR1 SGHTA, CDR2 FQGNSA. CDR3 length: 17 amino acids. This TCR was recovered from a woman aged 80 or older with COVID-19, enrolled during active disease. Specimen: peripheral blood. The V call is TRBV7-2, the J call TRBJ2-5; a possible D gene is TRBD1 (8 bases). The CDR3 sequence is CASSLVAGRGPQETQYF. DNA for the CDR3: TGTGCCAGCAGCTTAGTAGCGGGCAGGGGGCCCCAAGAGACCCAGTACTTC.